This T cell receptor beta chain was captured by sequencing in a study of cytomegalovirus exposure and HLA in healthy donors. Notes on the study in general: Within an earlier analysis, most TCR beta V segments proved productive either about 87% or about 30% of the time.

In the case of this clone: Its antigen is not known.

The PCR ran on 60 Vbeta and 13 Jbeta primers. Method: immunoSEQ multiplex PCR; TCRdb's copy keeps in-frame clones and lacks some. The data show 150,000 to 200,000 clones, about 80% seen once. The CDR3 has 15 residues. V trimming: 2 bases; J trimming: 2 bases; junction bases outside the gene matches: 2. Germline CDR1 reads SGHDT; CDR2 reads YYEEEE. The TCR comes from a man aged 50-60 years in good health and CMV-seropositive. V and J are TRBV5-6 and TRBJ1-5; 9 bases line up with TRBD1. The sequenced sample consisted of PBMCs. In DNA, the CDR3 is TGTGCCAGCAGCTTACAGGGGGCAGGCAATCAGCCCCAGCATTTT. As protein: CASSLQGAGNQPQHF.